The 14 T cell receptor beta chains in this list originate from one sample, sequenced in a study of blood T cell repertoires in COVID-19. Sequencing used immunoSEQ multiplex PCR; TCRdb keeps in-frame clones, though not all of them. The table includes approximately 440,000 clones, about 91% detected once. The source material was peripheral blood. The receptors come from a woman between 50 and 59 years old with COVID-19, enrolled during active disease.

The chain carries TRBV30 and TRBJ1-2; D gene ambiguous. This CDR3 spans 11 amino acids. With 3 bases removed from V and 4 bases from J, the gap between germline ends came to 6 bases. Germline CDR1 GTSNPN, CDR2 SVGIG (reference sequence). DNA of the CDR3: TGTGCCTGGAGCCCCCTCTATGGCTACACCTTC. Residues: CAWSPLYGYTF.

The CDR3 nucleotides read TGTGCCAGCAGCTTGGCGGCTAGCGGGCTATCCTACGAGCAGTACTTC. This codes for CASSLAASGLSYEQYF. The V and J genes are TRBV5-4 and TRBJ2-7; TRBD2 matches 8 bases. Germline values: CDR1 SGHNT, CDR2 YYREEE (reference sequence). V shed 0 bases, J shed 1 base, and the junction held 6 bases outside the gene matches. The CDR3 extends over 16 amino acids.

The chain recombines TRBV11-2 with TRBJ1-1, with D possibly being TRBD1 (6 bases). V was trimmed by 1 base and J by 9 bases, leaving 12 bases between them. The CDR3 covers 13 residues. CDR1 is SGHAT, CDR2 FQNNGV, per germline. The CDR3 sequence: CASSLGAGGQAFF. Here the CDR3 DNA reads TGTGCCAGCAGCTTAGGGGCGGGGGGCCAAGCTTTCTTT. The full variable domain, rest sourced from reference TRBV11-2 and TRBJ1-1, is EAGVAQSPRYKIIEKRQSVAFWCNPISGHATLYWYQQILGQGPKLLIQFQNNGVVDDSQLPKDRFSAERLKGVDSTLKIQPAKLEDSAVYLCASSLGAGGQAFFGQGTRLTVV.

The chain couples TRBV27 to TRBJ1-2; tentative D call: TRBD1 (6 bases). This CDR3 is 14 amino acids long. V lost 3 bases and J lost 4, with 12 bases in between. Per the germline V gene, CDR1 is MNHEY and CDR2 is SMNVEV (reference sequence). The CDR3 nucleotides are TGTGCCAGCAGTTTGGGGGGGCAGGGCTATGGCTACACCTTC. It codes for CASSLGGQGYGYTF.

The chain combines TRBV12-3 or TRBV12-4 with TRBJ1-1, with D uncertain. The CDR3 is 12 amino acids. The ends were cut back, 1 base at V and 7 bases at J, with 7 bases in the middle. The CDR3 region is CASSLGFSEAFF. The CDR3 DNA sequence: TGTGCCAGCAGTTTAGGGTTTAGTGAAGCTTTCTTT.

The rearrangement links TRBV6-1 to TRBJ1-2; 7 bases match TRBD1. V shed 4 bases and J 4 bases; nucleotides not matched to a gene: 18. This CDR3 has 18 amino acids. The V gene's germline CDR1 is MNHNS and CDR2 SASEGT. The DNA of the CDR3 is TGTGCCAGCAGTGCCACTTCCCCCGGGACAGCCCCTTTCTATGGCTACACCTTC. It is translated as CASSATSPGTAPFYGYTF.

The gene calls are TRBV28 and TRBJ1-5, with D possibly TRBD1 on 6 matching bases. Trimming pared 6 bases from V and 5 bases from J, leaving 14 bases between. Germline V CDR1 and CDR2: MDHEN, SYDVKM. This CDR3 is 14 amino acids long. The chain's CDR3 is CASSPNRAHQPQHF. The DNA for the CDR3 is TGTGCCAGCAGCCCCAACAGGGCGCATCAGCCCCAGCATTTT.

This sequence joins TRBV30 and TRBJ1-5; tentatively, D is TRBD1 (5 bases). V lost 3 bases to trimming and J lost 5 bases, with 11 bases between them. Germline V gene lookup returns CDR1 GTSNPN and CDR2 SVGIG (reference sequence). The CDR3 is made up of 13 amino acids. CDR3 coding DNA: TGTGCCTGGAGCACAGGAGGGGATCAGCCCCAGCATTTT. It translates to CAWSTGGDQPQHF.

The chain links TRBV5-1 to TRBJ1-1, with 10 bases that match TRBD1. Trimming cost V 4 bases and J 11 bases; bases outside gene matches: 8. The CDR3 runs to 13 residues. Germline assignment: CDR1 SGHRS and CDR2 YFSETQ. The CDR3 DNA is TGCGCCAGCAGCCCCGGGGACAGGGGAGAGGCTTTCTTT. Its translation is CASSPGDRGEAFF.

V and J are TRBV9 and TRBJ1-3; D not certain. Germline CDR1 reads SGDLS; CDR2 reads YYNGEE. This CDR3 has 16 residues. With 0 bases removed from V and 4 bases from J, the gap between germline ends came to 14 bases. The CDR3 is CASSVVATPGGNTIYF. Written as DNA, the CDR3 is TGTGCCAGCAGCGTAGTAGCGACACCGGGGGGAAACACCATATATTTT.

V usage is TRBV19 and J usage is TRBJ2-6; D is possibly TRBD1 (6 bases). The ends were cut back, 7 bases at V and 0 bases at J, with 13 bases in the middle. The germline CDR1 and CDR2 sequences are LNHDA and SQIVND (reference sequence). There are 16 residues in the CDR3. CDR3 bases: TGTGCCAGTACCCAACAGGGATTCTCTGGGGCCAACGTCCTGACTTTC. Residues: CASTQQGFSGANVLTF. Together with reference TRBV19 and TRBJ2-6, the CDR3 gives the full variable domain: DGGITQSPKYLFRKEGQNVTLSCEQNLNHDAMYWYRQDPGQGLRLIYYSQIVNDFQKGDIAEGYSVSREKKESFPLTVTSAQKNPTAFYLCASTQQGFSGANVLTFGAGSRLTVL.

The chain couples TRBV18 to TRBJ1-4; D is uncertain. The CDR3 extends over 14 amino acids. Trimming cost V 3 bases and J 4 bases, with 9 bases left between them. Germline V lookup: CDR1 KGHSH, CDR2 LQKENI. The CDR3 nucleotides are TGTGCCAGCTCACCGGGCCGTAATAATGAAAAACTGTTTTTT. This translates into CASSPGRNNEKLFF.

The table lists this clone with a count of one. Sequence at one end of the junction differs from germline and may be a read error. The chain joins TRBV27 to TRBJ2-7, with 10 bases aligning to TRBD2. This CDR3 contains 11 residues. Germline values: CDR1 MNHEY, CDR2 SMNVEV (reference sequence). CDR3 nucleotide sequence: TGTGCCAGCAGGACTAGCGGGCCCCTCATCTTC. Amino acid sequence: CASRTSGPLIF.

The rearrangement joins TRBV6-5 to TRBJ1-4, with a weak D call TRBD1 (5 bases). V lost 0 bases, J lost 7 bases, and 9 bases lay in between. Germline CDR1 reads MNHEY; CDR2 reads SVGAGI. CDR3 length equals 14 residues. The CDR3 protein is CASSYSGRREKLFF. CDR3 DNA: TGTGCCAGCAGTTACTCGGGGCGGCGTGAAAAACTGTTTTTT.